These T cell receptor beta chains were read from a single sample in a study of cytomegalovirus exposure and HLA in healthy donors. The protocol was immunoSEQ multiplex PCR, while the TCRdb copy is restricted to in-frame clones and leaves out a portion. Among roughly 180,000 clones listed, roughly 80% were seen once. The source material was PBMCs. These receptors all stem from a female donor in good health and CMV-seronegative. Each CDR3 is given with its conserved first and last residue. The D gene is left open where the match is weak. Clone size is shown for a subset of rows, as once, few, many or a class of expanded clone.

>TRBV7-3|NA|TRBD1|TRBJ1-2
CASSLTGDYGYTF
TGTGCCAGCAGCTTGACAGGGGACTATGGCTACACCTTC
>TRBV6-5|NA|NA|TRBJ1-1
CASSKTGTNTEAFF
TGTGCCAGCAGTAAGACAGGTACCAACACTGAAGCTTTCTTT
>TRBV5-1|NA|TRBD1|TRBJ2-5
CASSARGPLTETQYF
TGCGCCAGCAGCGCCAGGGGGCCCCTGACCGAGACCCAGTACTTC
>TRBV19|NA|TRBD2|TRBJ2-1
CASTLTSGHEQFF
TGTGCCAGTACCTTGACTAGCGGACATGAGCAGTTCTTC
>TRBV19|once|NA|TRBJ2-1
CASSQYDRTSYNEQFF
TGTGCCAGTAGCCAGTACGATCGCACCTCCTACAATGAGCAGTTCTTC
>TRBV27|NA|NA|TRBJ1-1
CASSPPWGLSEAFF
TGTGCCAGCAGTCCGCCATGGGGGCTCTCAGAAGCTTTCTTT
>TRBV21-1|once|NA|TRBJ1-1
CASSLRTGGAFAFF
TGTGCCAGCAGCTTGAGGACAGGGGGCGCGTTCGCTTTCTTT
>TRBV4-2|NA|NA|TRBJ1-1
CASSQNTGTEAFF
TGTGCCAGCAGCCAGAATACTGGTACTGAAGCTTTCTTT
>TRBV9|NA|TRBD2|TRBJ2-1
CASSVHGLAGGTSYNEQFF
TGTGCCAGCAGCGTTCACGGACTAGCGGGAGGGACCTCCTACAATGAGCAGTTCTTC
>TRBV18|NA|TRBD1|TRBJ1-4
CASSGTGGGLNEKLFF
TGTGCCAGCTCGGGGACAGGGGGCGGCTTGAATGAAAAACTGTTTTTT
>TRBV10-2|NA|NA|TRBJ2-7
CASSGNRDFSYEQYF
TGCGCCAGCAGTGGTAACCGGGACTTTTCCTACGAGCAGTACTTC
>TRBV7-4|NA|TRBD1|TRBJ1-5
CASSSQQGAQHF
TGTGCCAGCAGCTCCCAACAGGGGGCCCAGCATTTT
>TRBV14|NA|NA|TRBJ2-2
CASSQSFAGELFF
TGTGCCAGCAGCCAGAGTTTCGCCGGGGAGCTGTTTTTT
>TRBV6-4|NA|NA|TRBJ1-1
CASSERGQNTEAFF
TGTGCCAGCAGTGAGAGAGGACAGAACACTGAAGCTTTCTTT
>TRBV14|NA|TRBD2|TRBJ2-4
CASSQGPSGRAGKNIQYF
TGTGCCAGCAGCCAAGGTCCTAGCGGGAGAGCTGGCAAAAACATTCAGTACTTC
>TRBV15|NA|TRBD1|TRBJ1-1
CATTRDRGWTEAFF
TGTGCCACCACGCGGGACAGGGGATGGACTGAAGCTTTCTTT
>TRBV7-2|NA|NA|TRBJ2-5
CASSQRSGFQETQYF
TGTGCCAGCAGTCAGCGAAGCGGATTCCAAGAGACCCAGTACTTC
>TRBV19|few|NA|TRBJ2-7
CASSIRDPSSYEQYF
TGTGCCAGTAGTATCCGGGATCCCAGCTCCTACGAGCAGTACTTC
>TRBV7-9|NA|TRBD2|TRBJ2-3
CASSSGLAGGEPDTQYF
TGTGCCAGCAGCTCGGGACTAGCGGGTGGGGAACCAGATACGCAGTATTTT
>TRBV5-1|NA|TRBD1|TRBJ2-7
CASNQGQGFTEQYF
TGCGCCAGCAACCAGGGACAGGGGTTTACCGAGCAGTACTTC
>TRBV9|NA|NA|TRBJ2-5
CASSVEDAGWETQYF
TGTGCCAGCAGCGTGGAGGACGCGGGGTGGGAGACCCAGTACTTC
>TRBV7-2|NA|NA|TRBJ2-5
CASSSSGRRETQYF
TGTGCCAGCAGCTCCAGCGGGCGCAGGGAGACCCAGTACTTC
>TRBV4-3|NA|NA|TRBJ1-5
CASSQDRFNQPQHF
TGCGCCAGCAGCCAAGACAGGTTCAATCAGCCCCAGCATTTT
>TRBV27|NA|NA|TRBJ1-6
CASSVTVSSYNSPLHF
TGTGCCAGCAGTGTTACAGTTAGCTCCTATAATTCACCCCTCCACTTT
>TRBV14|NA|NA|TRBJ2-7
CASSQNLNRVNEQYF
TGTGCCAGCAGCCAAAACCTAAACAGGGTCAACGAGCAGTACTTC
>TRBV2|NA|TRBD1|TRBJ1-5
CASTGQGGSNQPQHF
TGTGCCAGCACGGGGCAGGGGGGAAGCAATCAGCCCCAGCATTTT
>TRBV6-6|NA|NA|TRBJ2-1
CASSYPDNEQFF
TGTGCCAGCAGTTACCCAGACAATGAGCAGTTCTTC